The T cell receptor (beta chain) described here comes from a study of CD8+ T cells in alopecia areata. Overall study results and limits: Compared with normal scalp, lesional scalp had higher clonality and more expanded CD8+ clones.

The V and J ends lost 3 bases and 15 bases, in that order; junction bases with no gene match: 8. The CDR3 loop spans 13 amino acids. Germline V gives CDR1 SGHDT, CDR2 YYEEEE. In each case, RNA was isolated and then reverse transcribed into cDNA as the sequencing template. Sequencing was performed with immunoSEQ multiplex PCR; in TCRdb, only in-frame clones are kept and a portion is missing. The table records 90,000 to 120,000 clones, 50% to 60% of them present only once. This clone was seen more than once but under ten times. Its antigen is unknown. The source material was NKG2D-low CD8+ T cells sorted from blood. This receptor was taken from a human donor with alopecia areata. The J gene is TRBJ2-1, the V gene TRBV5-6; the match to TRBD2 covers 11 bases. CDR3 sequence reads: CASSYGTSGPSFF. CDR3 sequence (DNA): TGTGCCAGCAGCTACGGGACTAGCGGCCCCTCGTTCTTC.